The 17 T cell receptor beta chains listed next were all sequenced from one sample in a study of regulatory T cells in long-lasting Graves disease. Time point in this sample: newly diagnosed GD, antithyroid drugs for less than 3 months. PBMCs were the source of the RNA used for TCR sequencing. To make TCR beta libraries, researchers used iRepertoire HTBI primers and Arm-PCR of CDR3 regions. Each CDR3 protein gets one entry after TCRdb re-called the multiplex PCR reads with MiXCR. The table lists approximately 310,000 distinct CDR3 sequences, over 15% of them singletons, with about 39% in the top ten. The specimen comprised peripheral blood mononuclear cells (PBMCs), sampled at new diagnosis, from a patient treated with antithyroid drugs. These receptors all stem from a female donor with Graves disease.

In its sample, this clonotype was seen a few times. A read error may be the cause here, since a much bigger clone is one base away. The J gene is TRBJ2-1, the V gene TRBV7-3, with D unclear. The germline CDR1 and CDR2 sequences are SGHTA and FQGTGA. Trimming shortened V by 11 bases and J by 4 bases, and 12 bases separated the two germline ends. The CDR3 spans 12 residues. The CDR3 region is CAGRQPYNEQFF. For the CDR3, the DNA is TGTGCCGGGCGGCAGCCTTACAATGAGCAGTTCTTC.

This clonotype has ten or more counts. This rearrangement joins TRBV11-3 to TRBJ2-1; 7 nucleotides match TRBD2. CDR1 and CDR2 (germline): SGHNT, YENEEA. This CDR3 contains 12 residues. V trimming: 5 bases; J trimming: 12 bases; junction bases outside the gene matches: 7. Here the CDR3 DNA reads TGTGCCAGCAGCCCAGCGGGAAGGGGGCAGTTCTTC. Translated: CASSPAGRGQFF.

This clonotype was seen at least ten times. CDR3 amino acids: CASSFVGFRNQPQHF. The CDR3 coding sequence is TGTGCCAGCAGTTTCGTGGGTTTCCGCAATCAGCCCCAGCATTTT. This chain links TRBV12-3 or TRBV12-4 with TRBJ1-5; D not certain. Trimming took 3 bases from V and 2 from J, leaving 11 bases between them. This CDR3 spans 15 amino acids.

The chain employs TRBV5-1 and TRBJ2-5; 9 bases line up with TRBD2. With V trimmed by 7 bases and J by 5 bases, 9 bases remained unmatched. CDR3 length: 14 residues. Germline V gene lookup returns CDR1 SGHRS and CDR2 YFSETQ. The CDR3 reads CASRLAVLGETQYF. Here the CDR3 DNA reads TGCGCCAGCCGACTAGCGGTCCTAGGGGAGACCCAGTACTTC.

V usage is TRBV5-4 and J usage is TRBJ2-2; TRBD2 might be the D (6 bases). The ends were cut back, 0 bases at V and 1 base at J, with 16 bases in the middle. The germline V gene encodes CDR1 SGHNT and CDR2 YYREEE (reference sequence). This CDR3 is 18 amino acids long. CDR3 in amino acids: CASSLDTGVPVNTGELFF. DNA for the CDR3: TGTGCCAGCAGCTTGGATACGGGAGTGCCCGTGAACACCGGGGAGCTGTTTTTT.

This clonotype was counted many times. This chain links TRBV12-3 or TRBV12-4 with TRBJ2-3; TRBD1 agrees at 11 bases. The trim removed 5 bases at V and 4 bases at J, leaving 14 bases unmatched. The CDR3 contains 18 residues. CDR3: CASSPGLGQGAQADTQYF. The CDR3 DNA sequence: TGTGCCAGCAGTCCGGGCCTAGGACAGGGGGCACAAGCAGATACGCAGTATTTT.

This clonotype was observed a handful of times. The chain's CDR3 is CASSPAAVYSGNTIYF. CDR3 in DNA: TGTGCCAGCAGTCCGGCGGCTGTCTACTCTGGAAACACCATATATTTT. The J gene is TRBJ1-3, the V gene TRBV3-1; no reliable D call. The ends were cut back, 6 bases at V and 0 bases at J, with 15 bases in the middle. This CDR3 region has 16 residues. Germline-derived CDR1 and CDR2 are LGHDT and YNNKEL (reference sequence).

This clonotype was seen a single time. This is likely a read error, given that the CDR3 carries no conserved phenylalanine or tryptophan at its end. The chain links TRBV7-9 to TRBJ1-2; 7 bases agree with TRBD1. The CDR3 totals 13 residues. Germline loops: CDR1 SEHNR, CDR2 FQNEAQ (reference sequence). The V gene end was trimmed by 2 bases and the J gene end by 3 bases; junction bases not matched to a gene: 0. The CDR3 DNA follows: TGTGCCAGCAGCTTAACAGGGGACTATGGCTACACCTCC. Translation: CASSLTGDYGYTS.

The CDR3 bases are TGTGCCAGCAAAGGAGCTTACGAGCAGTACTTC. This encodes CASKGAYEQYF. The genes are TRBV2 and TRBJ2-7; D is undetermined. Trimming cost V 7 bases and J 4 bases, with 8 bases left between them. Germline V CDR1 and CDR2: SNHLY, FYNNEI. The CDR3 loop spans 11 amino acids.

This chain's CDR3 is CSAGDARSATYEQYF. The CDR3 bases are TGCAGTGCCGGCGATGCCAGGTCGGCCACCTACGAGCAGTACTTC. The chain uses TRBV20-1 and TRBJ2-7; D is ambiguous. The CDR3 runs 15 residues. V was cut by 6 bases and J by 2 bases, with 20 bases left in between. Germline lookup yields CDR1 DFQATT and CDR2 SNEGSKA (reference sequence).

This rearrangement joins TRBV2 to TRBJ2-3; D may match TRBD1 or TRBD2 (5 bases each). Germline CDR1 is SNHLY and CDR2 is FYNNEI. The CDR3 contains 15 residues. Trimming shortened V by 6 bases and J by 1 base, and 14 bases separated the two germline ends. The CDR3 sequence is CASSAFGAGTDTQYF. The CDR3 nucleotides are TGTGCCAGCAGCGCCTTCGGGGCTGGCACAGATACGCAGTATTTT.

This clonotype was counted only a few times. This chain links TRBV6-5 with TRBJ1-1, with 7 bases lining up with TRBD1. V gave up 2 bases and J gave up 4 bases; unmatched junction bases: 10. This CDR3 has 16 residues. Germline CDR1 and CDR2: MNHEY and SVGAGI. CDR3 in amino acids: CASSYGTAGFSTEAFF. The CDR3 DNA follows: TGTGCCAGCAGTTACGGGACAGCAGGTTTTTCCACTGAAGCTTTCTTT.

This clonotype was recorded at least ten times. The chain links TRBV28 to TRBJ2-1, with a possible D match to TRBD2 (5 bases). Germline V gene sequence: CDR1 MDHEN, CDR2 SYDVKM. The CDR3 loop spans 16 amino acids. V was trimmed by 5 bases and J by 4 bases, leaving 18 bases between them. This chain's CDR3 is CASSPTTQRTYNEQFF. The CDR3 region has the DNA TGTGCCAGCAGTCCTACCACCCAGCGGACTTACAATGAGCAGTTCTTC.

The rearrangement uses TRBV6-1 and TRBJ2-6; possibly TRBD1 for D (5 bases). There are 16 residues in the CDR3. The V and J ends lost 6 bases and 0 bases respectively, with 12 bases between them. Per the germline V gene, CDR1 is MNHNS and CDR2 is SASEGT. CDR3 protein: CASRPRQSSGANVLTF. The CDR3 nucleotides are TGTGCCAGCAGGCCTCGACAGTCCTCTGGGGCCAACGTCCTGACTTTC.

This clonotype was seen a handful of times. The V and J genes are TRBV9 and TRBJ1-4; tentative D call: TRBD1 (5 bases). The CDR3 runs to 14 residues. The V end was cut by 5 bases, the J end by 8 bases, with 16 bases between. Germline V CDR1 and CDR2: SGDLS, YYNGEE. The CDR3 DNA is TGTGCCAGCAGTCCCAGGGAGGTCTACGAAAAACTGTTTTTT. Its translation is CASSPREVYEKLFF. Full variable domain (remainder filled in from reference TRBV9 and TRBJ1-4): DSGVTQTPKHLITATGQRVTLRCSPRSGDLSVYWYQQSLDQGLQFLIQYYNGEERAKGNILERFSAQQFPDLHSELNLSSLELGDSALYFCASSPREVYEKLFFGSGTQLSVL.

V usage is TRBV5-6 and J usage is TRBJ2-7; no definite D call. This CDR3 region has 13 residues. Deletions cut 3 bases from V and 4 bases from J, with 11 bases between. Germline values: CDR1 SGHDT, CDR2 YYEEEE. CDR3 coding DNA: TGTGCCAGCAGCTGGTCCGGGTCGTACGAGCAGTACTTC. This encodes CASSWSGSYEQYF. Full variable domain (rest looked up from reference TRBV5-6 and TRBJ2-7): DAGVTQSPTHLIKTRGQQVTLRCSPKSGHDTVSWYQQALGQGPQFIFQYYEEEERQRGNFPDRFSGHQFPNYSSELNVNALLLGDSALYLCASSWSGSYEQYFGPGTRLTVT.

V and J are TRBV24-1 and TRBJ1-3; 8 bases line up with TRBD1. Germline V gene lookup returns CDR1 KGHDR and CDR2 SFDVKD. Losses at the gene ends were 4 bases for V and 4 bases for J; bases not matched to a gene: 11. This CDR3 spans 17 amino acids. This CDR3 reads CATSDGRTGRSGNTIYF. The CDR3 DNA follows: TGTGCCACCAGTGACGGAAGGACAGGGCGGTCGGGAAACACCATATATTTT.